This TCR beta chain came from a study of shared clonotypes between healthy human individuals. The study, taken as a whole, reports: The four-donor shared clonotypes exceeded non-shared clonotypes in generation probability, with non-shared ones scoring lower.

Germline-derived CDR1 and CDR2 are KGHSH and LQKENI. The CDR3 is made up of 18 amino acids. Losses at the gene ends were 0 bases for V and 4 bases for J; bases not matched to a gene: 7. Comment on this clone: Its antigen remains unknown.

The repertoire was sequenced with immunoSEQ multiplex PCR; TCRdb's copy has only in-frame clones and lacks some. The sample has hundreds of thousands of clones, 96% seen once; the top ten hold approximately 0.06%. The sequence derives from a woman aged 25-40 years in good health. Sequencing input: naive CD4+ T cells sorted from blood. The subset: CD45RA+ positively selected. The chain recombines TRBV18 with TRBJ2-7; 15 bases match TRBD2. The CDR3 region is CASSPPVGLAGGPYEQYF. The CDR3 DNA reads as TGTGCCAGCTCACCACCAGTTGGACTAGCGGGAGGGCCGTACGAGCAGTACTTC.